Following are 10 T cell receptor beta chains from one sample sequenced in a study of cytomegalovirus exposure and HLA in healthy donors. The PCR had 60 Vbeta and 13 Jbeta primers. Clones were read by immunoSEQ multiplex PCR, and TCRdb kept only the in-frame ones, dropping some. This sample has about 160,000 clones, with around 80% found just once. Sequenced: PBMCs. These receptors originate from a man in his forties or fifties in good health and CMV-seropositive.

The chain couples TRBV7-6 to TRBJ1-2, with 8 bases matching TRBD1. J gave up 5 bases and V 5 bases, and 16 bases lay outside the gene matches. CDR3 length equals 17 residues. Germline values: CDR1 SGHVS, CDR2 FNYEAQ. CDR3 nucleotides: TGTGCCAGCAGCAAGGAGGTTGGACAGGGACCAAATTATGGCTACACCTTC. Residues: CASSKEVGQGPNYGYTF.

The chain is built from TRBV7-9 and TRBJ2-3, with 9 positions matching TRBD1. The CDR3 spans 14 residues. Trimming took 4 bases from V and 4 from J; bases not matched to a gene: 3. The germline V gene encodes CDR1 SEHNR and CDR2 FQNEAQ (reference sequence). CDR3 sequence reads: CASSSGQGADTQYF. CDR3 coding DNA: TGTGCCAGCAGCTCGGGACAGGGCGCAGATACGCAGTATTTT.

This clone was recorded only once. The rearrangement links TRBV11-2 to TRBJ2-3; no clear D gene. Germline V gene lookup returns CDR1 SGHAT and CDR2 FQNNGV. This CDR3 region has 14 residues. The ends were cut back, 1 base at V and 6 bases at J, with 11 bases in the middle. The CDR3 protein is CASSLGLATDTQYF. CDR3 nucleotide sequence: TGTGCCAGCAGCTTAGGACTTGCCACGGATACGCAGTATTTT.

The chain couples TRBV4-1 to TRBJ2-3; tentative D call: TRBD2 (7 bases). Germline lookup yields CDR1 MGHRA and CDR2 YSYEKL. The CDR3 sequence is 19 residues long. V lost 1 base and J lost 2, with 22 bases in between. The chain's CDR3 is CASSQASPGGLSLTDTQYF. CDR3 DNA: TGCGCCAGCAGCCAAGCATCCCCGGGGGGCCTGTCTCTCACAGATACGCAGTATTTT.

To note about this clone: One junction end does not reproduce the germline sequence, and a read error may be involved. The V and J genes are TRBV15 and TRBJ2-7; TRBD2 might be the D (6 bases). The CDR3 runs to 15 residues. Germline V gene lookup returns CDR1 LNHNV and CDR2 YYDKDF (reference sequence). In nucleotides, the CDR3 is TGTGCCACCAGCAGAGAGGGGGGTAGCTCCTACGAGCGGTACTTC. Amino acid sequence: CATSREGGSSYERYF.

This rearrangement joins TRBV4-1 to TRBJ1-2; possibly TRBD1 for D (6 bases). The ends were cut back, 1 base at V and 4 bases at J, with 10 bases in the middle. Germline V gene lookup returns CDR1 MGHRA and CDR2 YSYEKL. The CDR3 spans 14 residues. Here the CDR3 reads CASSQGQVSYGYTF. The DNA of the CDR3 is TGCGCCAGCAGCCAAGGACAGGTGTCCTATGGCTACACCTTC.

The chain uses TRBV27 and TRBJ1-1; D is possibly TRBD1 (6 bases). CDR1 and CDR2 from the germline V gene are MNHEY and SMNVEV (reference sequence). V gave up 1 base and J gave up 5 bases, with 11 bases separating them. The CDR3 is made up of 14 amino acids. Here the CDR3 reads CASSLWGRRTEAFF. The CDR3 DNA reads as TGTGCCAGCAGTTTATGGGGGCGCAGGACTGAAGCTTTCTTT.

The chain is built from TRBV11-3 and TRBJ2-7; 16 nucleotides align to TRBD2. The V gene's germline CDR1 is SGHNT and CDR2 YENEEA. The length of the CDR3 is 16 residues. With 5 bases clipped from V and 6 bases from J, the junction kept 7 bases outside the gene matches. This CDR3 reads CASSGPGLAGGAEQYV. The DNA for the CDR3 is TGTGCCAGCAGCGGGCCGGGACTAGCGGGAGGGGCCGAGCAGTACGTC.

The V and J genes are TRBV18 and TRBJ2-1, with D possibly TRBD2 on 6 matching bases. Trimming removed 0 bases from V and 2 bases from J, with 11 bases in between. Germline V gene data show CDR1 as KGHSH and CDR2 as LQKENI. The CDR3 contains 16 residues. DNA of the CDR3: TGTGCCAGCTCACCACCGTTGTCGGGGGCCTACAATGAGCAGTTCTTC. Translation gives CASSPPLSGAYNEQFF.

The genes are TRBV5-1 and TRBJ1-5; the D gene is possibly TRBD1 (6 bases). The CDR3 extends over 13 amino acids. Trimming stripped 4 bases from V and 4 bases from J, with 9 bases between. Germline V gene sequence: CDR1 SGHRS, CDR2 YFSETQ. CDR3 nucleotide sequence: TGCGCCAGCAGCCGGGACACGAATCAGCCCCAGCATTTT. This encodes CASSRDTNQPQHF.